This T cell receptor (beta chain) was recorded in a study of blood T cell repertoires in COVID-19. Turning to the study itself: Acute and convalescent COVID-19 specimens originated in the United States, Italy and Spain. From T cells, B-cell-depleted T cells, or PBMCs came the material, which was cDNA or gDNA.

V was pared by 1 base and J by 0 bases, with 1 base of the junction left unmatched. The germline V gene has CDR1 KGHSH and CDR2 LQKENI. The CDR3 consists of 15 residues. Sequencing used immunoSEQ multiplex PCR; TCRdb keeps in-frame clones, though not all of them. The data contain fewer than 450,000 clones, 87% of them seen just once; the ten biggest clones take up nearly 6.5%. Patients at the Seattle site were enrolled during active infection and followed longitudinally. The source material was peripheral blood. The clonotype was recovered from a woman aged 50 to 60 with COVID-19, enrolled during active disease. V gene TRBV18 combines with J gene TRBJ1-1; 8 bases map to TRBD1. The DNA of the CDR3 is TGTGCCAGCTCACCACTGACAGGGGTGAACACTGAAGCTTTCTTT. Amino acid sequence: CASSPLTGVNTEAFF. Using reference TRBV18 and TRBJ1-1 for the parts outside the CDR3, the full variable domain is NAGVMQNPRHLVRRRGQEARLRCSPMKGHSHVYWYRQLPEEGLKFMVYLQKENIIDESGMPKERFSAEFPKEGPSILRIQQVVRGDSAAYFCASSPLTGVNTEAFFGQGTRLTVV.